This TCR beta chain was found in a study of low-dose radiotherapy and immunotherapy resistance in tumors. Background on the study: 1 Gy per fraction was delivered to Cohort 2 every two weeks, for 13 Gy total over 26 weeks.

Both TCRalpha and TCRbeta chains were reverse transcribed with V-gene-specific primers. Using a constant-region primer together with a V-primer adapter, TCRs were subjected to roughly 18 PCR cycles of amplification. One entry per CDR3 protein results from TCRdb running MiXCR on the reads. The sample includes roughly 16,000 distinct CDR3 sequences, about 70% seen only once; the top ten take approximately 5.4%. CDR3 length equals 15 residues. The V and J ends lost 4 bases and 3 bases respectively, with 14 bases between them. Per germline, CDR1 SGHRS and CDR2 YFSETQ. This clonotype is a singleton in its sample.

The TCR was taken from a human donor with advanced metastatic prostate, ovarian, gallbladder or colorectal cancer (not recorded which). This table probably holds off-target reads from a library built for another chain. J is TRBJ2-1 and V is TRBV5-1, with D perhaps matching TRBD2 (6 bases). CDR3 in amino acids: CASSPPGLFYNEQFF. The CDR3 DNA is TGCGCCAGCAGCCCCCCGGGACTTTTCTACAATGAGCAGTTCTTC.